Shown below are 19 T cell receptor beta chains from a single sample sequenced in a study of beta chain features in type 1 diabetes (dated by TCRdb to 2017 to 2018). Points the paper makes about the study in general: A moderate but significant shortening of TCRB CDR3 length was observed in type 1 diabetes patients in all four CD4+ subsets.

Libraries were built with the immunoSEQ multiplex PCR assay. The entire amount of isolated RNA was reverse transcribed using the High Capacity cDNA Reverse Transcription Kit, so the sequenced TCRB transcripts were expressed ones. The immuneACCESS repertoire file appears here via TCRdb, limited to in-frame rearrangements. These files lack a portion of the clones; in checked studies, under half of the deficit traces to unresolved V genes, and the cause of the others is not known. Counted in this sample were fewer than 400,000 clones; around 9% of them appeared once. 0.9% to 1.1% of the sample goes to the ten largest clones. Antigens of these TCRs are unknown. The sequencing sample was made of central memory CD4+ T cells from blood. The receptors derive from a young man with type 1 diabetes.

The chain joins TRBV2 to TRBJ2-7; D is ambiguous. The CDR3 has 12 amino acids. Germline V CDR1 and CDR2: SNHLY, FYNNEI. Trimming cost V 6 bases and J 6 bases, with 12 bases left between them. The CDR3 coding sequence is TGTGCCAGCAGGTTACGACAAGGCGAGCAGTACTTC. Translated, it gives CASRLRQGEQYF.

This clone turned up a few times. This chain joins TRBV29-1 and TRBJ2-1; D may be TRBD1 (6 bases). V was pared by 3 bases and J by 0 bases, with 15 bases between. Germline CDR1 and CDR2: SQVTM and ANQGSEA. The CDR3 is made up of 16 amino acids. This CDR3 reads CSVEKGDASSYNEQFF. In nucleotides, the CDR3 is TGCAGCGTTGAGAAGGGGGACGCGAGCTCCTACAATGAGCAGTTCTTC.

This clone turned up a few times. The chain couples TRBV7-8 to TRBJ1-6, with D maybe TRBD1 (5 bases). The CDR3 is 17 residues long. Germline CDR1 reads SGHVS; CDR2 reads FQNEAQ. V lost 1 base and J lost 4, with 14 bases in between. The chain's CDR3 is CASSLGDPNTYNSPLHF. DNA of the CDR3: TGTGCCAGCAGCTTAGGGGACCCCAATACGTATAATTCACCCCTCCACTTT.

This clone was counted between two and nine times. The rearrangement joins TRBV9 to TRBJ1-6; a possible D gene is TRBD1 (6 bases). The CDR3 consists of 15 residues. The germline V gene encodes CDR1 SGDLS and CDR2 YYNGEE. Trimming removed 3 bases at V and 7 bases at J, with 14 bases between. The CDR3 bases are TGTGCCAGCAGCGAGGGGGACGGTAGAAATTCACCCCTCCACTTT. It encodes CASSEGDGRNSPLHF.

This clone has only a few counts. The CDR3 loop reads CASRPGLGLNEQFF. For the CDR3, the DNA is TGTGCCAGCAGACCGGGACTAGGGCTCAATGAGCAGTTCTTC. This chain joins TRBV6-5 and TRBJ2-1; the match to TRBD2 covers 8 bases. J was trimmed by 6 bases and V by 6 bases; bases with no gene match: 7. The CDR3 runs 14 residues. Germline CDR1 and CDR2: MNHEY and SVGAGI.

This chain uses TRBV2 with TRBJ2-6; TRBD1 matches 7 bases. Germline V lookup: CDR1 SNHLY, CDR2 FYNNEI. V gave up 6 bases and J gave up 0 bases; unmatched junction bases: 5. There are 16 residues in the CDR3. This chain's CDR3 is CASSPGQRSGANVLTF. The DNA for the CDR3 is TGTGCCAGCAGCCCGGGACAGCGCTCTGGGGCCAACGTCCTGACTTTC.

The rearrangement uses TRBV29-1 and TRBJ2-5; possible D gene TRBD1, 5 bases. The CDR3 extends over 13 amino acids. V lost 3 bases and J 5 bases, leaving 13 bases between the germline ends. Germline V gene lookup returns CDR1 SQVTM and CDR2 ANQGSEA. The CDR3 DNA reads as TGCAGCGTTGATAGGGGAACAGGCGAGACCCAGTACTTC. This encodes CSVDRGTGETQYF. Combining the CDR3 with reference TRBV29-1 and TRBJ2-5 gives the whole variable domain SAVISQKPSRDICQRGTSLTIQCQVDSQVTMMFWYRQQPGQSLTLIATANQGSEATYESGFVIDKFPISRPNLTFSTLTVSNMSPEDSSIYLCSVDRGTGETQYFGPGTRLLVL.

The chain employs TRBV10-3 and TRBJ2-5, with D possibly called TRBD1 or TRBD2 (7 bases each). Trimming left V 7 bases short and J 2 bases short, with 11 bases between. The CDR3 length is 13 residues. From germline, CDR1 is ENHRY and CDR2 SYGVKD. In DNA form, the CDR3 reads TGTGCCATCAAGCGGGACAGTCAAGAGACCCAGTACTTC. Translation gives CAIKRDSQETQYF.

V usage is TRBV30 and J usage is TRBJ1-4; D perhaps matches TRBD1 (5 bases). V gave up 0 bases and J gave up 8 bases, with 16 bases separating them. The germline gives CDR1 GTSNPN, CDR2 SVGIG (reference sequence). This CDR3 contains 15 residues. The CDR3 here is CAWSVKGTGGEKLFF. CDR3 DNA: TGTGCCTGGAGTGTAAAGGGGACTGGCGGGGAAAAACTGTTTTTT.

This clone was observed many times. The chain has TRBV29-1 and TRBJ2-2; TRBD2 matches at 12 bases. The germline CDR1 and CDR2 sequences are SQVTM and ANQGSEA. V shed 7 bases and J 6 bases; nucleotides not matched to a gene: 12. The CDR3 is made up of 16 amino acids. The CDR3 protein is CSGLTSGGPESGELFF. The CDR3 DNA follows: TGCAGCGGCTTGACTAGCGGGGGCCCCGAGTCCGGGGAGCTGTTTTTT.

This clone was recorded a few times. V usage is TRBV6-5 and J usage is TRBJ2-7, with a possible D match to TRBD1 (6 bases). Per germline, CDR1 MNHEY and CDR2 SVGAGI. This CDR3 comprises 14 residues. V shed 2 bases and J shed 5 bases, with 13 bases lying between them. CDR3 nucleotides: TGTGCCAGCAGTTACACGAGACAGGCCCACGAGCAGTACTTC. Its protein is CASSYTRQAHEQYF.

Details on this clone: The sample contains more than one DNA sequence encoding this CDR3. The CDR3 region is CASSYSTSYEQYF. The DNA for the CDR3 is TGTGCCAGCAGTTACTCGACATCCTACGAGCAGTACTTC. The V and J genes are TRBV6-5 and TRBJ2-7; unclear D gene. V lost 0 bases to trimming and J lost 1 base, with 4 bases between them. The CDR3 has 13 amino acids. The germline gives CDR1 MNHEY, CDR2 SVGAGI.

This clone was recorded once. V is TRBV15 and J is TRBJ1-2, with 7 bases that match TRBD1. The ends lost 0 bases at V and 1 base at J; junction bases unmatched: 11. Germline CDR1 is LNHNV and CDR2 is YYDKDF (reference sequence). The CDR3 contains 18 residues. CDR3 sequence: CATSREVAGGNGNYGYTF. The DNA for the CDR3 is TGTGCCACCAGCAGAGAGGTAGCAGGGGGAAATGGTAACTATGGCTACACCTTC.

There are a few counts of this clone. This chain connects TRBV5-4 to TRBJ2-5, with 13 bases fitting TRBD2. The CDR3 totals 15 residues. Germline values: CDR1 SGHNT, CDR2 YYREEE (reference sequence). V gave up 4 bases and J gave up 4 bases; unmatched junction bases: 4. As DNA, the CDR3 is TGTGCCAGCAGCAGCAGGACTAGCGGGGGAGAGACCCAGTACTTC. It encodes CASSSRTSGGETQYF.

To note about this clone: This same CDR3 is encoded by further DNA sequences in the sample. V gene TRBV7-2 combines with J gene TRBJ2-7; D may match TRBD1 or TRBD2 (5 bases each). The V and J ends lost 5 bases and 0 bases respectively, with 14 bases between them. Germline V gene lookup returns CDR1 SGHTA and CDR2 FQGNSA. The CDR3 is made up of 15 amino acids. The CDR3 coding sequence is TGTGCCAGCAGCCGACCCGTTGGGGGCTCCTACGAGCAGTACTTC. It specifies CASSRPVGGSYEQYF.

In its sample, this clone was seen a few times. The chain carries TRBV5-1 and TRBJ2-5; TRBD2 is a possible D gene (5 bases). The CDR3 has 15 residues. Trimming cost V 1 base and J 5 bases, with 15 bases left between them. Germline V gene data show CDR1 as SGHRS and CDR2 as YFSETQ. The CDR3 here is CASSLSVAPGETQYF. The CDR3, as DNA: TGCGCCAGCAGCTTGTCGGTAGCGCCTGGGGAGACCCAGTACTTC.

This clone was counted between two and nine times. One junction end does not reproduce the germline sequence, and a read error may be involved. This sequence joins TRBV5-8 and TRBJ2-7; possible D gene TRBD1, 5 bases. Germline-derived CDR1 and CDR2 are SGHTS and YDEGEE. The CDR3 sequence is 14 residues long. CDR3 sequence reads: CASSQEGRDYEQYF. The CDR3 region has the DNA TGCGCCAGCAGCCAAGAAGGCAGGGACTACGAGCAGTACTTC.

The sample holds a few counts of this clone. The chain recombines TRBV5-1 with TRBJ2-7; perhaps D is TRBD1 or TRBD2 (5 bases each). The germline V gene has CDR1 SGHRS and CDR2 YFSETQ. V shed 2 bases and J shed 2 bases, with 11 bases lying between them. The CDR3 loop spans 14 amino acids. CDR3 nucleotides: TGCGCCAGCAGCTTTAGGGACGGAGCCTACGAGCAGTACTTC. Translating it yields CASSFRDGAYEQYF.

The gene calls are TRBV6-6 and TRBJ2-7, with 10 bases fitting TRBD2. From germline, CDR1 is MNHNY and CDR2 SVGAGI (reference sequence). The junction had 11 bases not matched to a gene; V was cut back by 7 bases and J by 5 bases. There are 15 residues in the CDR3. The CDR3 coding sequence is TGTGCCAGCACCGTACTAGCGGGAAGTTGGAACGAGCAGTACTTC. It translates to CASTVLAGSWNEQYF.